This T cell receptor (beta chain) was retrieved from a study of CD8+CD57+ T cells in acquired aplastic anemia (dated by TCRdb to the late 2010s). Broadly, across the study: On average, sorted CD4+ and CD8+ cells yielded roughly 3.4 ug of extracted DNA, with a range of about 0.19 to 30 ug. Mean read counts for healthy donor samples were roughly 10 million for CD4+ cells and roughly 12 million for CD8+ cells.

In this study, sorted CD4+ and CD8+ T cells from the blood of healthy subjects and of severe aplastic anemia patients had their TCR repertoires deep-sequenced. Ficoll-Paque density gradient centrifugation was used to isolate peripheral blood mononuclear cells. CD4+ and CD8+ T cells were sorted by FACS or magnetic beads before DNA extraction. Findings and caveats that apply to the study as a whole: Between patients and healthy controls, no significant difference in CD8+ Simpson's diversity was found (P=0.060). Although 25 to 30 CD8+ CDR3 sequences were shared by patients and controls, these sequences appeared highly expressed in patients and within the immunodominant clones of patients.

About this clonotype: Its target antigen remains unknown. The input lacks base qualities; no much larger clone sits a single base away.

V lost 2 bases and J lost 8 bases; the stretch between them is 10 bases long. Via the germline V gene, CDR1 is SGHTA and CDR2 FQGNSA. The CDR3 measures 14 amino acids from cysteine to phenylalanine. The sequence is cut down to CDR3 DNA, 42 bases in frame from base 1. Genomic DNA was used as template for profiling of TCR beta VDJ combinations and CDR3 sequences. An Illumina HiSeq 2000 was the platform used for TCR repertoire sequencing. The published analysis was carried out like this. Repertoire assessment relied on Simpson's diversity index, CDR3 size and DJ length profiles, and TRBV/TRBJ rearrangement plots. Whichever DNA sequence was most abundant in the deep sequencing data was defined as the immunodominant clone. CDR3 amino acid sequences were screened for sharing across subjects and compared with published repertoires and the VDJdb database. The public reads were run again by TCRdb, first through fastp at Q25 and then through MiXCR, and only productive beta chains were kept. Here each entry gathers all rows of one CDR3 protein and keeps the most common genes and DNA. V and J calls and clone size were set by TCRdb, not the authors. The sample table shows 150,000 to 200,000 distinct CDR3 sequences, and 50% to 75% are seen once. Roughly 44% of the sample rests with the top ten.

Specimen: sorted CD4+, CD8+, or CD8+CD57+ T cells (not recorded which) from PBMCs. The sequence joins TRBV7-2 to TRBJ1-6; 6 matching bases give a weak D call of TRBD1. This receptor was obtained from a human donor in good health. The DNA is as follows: TGTGCCAGCAGCTTATTAGGGGGTGATTCACCCCTCCACTTT. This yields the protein CASSLLGGDSPLHF.